This section outlines one T cell receptor beta chain sequence together with its context. As yet, its antigen is unknown. Documented time point: newly diagnosed GD, antithyroid drugs for less than 3 months. Researchers made the TCR library from RNA that was extracted from PBMCs. The sample comes from a study of regulatory T cells in long-lasting Graves disease. Trimming shortened V by 4 bases and J by 0 bases, and 10 bases separated the two germline ends. The germline gives CDR1 MNHEY, CDR2 SVGAGI. CDR3 length equals 14 residues. Researchers made TCR beta libraries by using iRepertoire HTBI primers and running Arm-PCR on CDR3 regions. From the multiplex PCR reads, TCRdb called clonotypes with MiXCR, one entry per CDR3 protein. The sample shows 350,000 to 500,000 distinct CDR3 sequences, less than 15% of them seen only once. Whole-study results and caveats: TCR diversity was lower in persistent than newly diagnosed Graves' disease.

This same sample was also taken into another study, of T cells in Graves' hyperthyroidism and ophthalmopathy.

Source: peripheral blood mononuclear cells (PBMCs), taken at new diagnosis, from a patient treated with antithyroid drugs. The gene calls are TRBV6-5 and TRBJ2-7; tentative D call: TRBD2 (5 bases). This TCR derives from a woman aged 45-59 years with Graves disease. This chain's CDR3 is CASSSPSLSYEQYF. The CDR3 DNA reads as TGTGCCAGCAGTTCTCCTAGCCTCTCCTACGAGCAGTACTTC.